This T cell receptor (beta chain) appears in the sequencing data of a study of graft-versus-host responses after intestinal transplantation listed by TCRdb under 2021. Regarding the complete study: The transplants that recipients received were multivisceral, liver-intestinal, or isolated intestinal. A peak of at least 4% donor T cells among recipient peripheral blood mononuclear cells was the definition used for donor T cell macrochimerism. To identify alloreactive clones, pre-transplant mixed lymphocyte reaction products were sequenced and then compared with unstimulated pre-transplant donor and recipient T cells. Instead of going to the commercial service, samples from a few later patients were sequenced in-house on an Illumina MiSeq and processed with MiXCR. The cohort enrolled around 23 intestinal transplant recipients including one retransplant, and a few patients lacking pretransplant specimens were excluded. After intestinal transplantation, graft-versus-host and host-versus-graft alloreactive T cell clones were followed in the graft, circulation and bone marrow using bulk TCR-beta CDR3 sequencing. Every recipient was given anti-thymocyte globulin induction, then maintenance tacrolimus and steroids for about 3 years.

The library was generated by the immunoSEQ multiplex PCR assay. High-throughput TCR-beta CDR3 sequencing of genomic DNA from most patients was performed by Adaptive Biotechnologies. The original methods were these. Adaptive's ImmunoSEQ software was the source of the TCR sequencing data for about 17 patients, while three other patients were processed with MiXCR and VDJtools. Because the origin of CDR3 nucleotide sequences shared between donor and recipient could not be assigned, those sequences were removed. Alloreactive clones required at least 2-fold expansion over unstimulated cells and minimum CFSE-low frequency of 0.002% (template counts) or 0.001% (read counts). Mappable clones were those detected in sequenced pre-transplant spleen, lymph node, or MLR CFSE-low populations of the donor or recipient. The cumulative frequency of alloreactive clones was calculated as a percentage of all sequences, weighted by copy number. Imported from immuneACCESS, the table was reduced by TCRdb to in-frame sequences with V and J called. These copies leave out some clones; in studies compared against another copy, an unresolved V gene accounts for under half, and the cause of the remainder is not known. That table furnishes V, J and clone size, whereas the DNA furnished D and trimming. The sample yields 29,000 or so clones; more than 70% were counted once. The ten top clones hold under 3.5% of the sample.

Note on this clone: Its antigen is not yet known. No qualities accompany the bases; no much larger clone lies one base away.

Intraepithelial and lamina propria lymphocytes were isolated from graft specimens using dithiothreitol, EDTA incubations and collagenase D digestion. Bulk TCR-beta sequencing was performed on serial intestinal graft biopsy specimens collected as late as 600 days after transplant. What the study reported, not specific to this receptor: The conclusions were limited by the relatively low number and heterogeneity of the intestinal transplant patients. GvH clones were detected in recipient bone marrow, and some of these GvH clones were observed earlier in ileal mucosa or blood, consistent with an intestinal mucosal origin. High GvH to HvG T cell clonal ratios were observed in the allografts of patients with donor T cell macrochimerism. Peak levels of circulating GvH clones were associated with declines in HvG clones early after transplant.

This specimen was ileum tissue, taken 98 days after intestinal transplantation. This TCR came from a human patient who received an intestinal transplant, so some T cells may come from the graft donor.

The CDR3 sequence is CASSFWTGGLDEQYF. The bases read TGTGCCAGCAGTTTTTGGACAGGGGGTCTCGACGAGCAGTACTTC. The chain employs TRBV28 and TRBJ2-7, with 10 bases matching TRBD1. The CDR3 goes from the cysteine to the phenylalanine over 15 residues. Only the CDR3 DNA stays, 45 bases, in frame from base 1. CDR1 and CDR2 are read off the germline V gene as MDHEN and SYDVKM. Trimming leaves V shorter by 3 bases and J shorter by 5 bases, with the junction holding 7 bases beyond the gene matches.